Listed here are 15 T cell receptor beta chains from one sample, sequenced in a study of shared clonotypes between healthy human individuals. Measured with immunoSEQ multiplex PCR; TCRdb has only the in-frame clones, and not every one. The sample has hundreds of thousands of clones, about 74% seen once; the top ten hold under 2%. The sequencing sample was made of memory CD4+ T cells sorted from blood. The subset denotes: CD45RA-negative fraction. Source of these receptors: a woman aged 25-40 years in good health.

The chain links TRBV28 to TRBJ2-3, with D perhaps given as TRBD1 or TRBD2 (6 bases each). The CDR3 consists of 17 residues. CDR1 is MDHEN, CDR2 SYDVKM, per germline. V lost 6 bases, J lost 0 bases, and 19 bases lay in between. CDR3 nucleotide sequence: TGTGCCAGCAGCCCCGGGGGCCGTGGGTACAGCACAGATACGCAGTATTTT. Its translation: CASSPGGRGYSTDTQYF.

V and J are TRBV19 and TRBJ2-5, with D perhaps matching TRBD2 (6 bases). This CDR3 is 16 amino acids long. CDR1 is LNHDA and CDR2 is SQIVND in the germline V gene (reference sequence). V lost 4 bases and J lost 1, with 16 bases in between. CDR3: CASSKDHLAIQETQYF. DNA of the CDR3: TGTGCCAGTAGTAAAGACCATCTAGCGATCCAAGAGACCCAGTACTTC. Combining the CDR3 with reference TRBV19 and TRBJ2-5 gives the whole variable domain DGGITQSPKYLFRKEGQNVTLSCEQNLNHDAMYWYRQDPGQGLRLIYYSQIVNDFQKGDIAEGYSVSREKKESFPLTVTSAQKNPTAFYLCASSKDHLAIQETQYFGPGTRLLVL.

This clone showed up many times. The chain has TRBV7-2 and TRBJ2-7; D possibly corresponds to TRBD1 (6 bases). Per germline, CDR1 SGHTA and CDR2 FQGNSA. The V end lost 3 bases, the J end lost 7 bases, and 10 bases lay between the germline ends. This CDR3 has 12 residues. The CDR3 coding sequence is TGTGCCAGCAGCTTGTCAGGGGTTGAGCAGTACTTC. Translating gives CASSLSGVEQYF.

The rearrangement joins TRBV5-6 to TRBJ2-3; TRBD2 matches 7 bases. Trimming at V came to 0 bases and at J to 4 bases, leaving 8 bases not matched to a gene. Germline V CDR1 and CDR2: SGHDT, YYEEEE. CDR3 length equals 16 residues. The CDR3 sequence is CASSLAFGLVPDTQYF. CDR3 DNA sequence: TGTGCCAGCAGCTTGGCCTTTGGACTAGTCCCAGATACGCAGTATTTT. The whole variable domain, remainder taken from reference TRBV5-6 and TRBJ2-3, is DAGVTQSPTHLIKTRGQQVTLRCSPKSGHDTVSWYQQALGQGPQFIFQYYEEEERQRGNFPDRFSGHQFPNYSSELNVNALLLGDSALYLCASSLAFGLVPDTQYFGPGTRLTVL.

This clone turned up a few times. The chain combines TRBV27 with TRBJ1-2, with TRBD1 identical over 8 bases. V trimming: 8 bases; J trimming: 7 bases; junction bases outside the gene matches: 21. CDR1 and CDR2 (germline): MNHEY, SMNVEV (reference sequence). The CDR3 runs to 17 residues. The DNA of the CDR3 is TGTGCCAGCGGGGTCTTCGGGGGACAGGCGCTCAGGGCTGGCTACACCTTC. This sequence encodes CASGVFGGQALRAGYTF.

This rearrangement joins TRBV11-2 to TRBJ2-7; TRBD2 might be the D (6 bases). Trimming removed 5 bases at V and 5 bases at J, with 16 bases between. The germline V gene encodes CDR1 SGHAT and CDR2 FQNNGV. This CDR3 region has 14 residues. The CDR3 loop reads CASSPEAAGDEQYF. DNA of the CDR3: TGTGCCAGCAGCCCGGAGGCAGCGGGCGACGAGCAGTACTTC. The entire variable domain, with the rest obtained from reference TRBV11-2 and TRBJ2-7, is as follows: EAGVAQSPRYKIIEKRQSVAFWCNPISGHATLYWYQQILGQGPKLLIQFQNNGVVDDSQLPKDRFSAERLKGVDSTLKIQPAKLEDSAVYLCASSPEAAGDEQYFGPGTRLTVT.

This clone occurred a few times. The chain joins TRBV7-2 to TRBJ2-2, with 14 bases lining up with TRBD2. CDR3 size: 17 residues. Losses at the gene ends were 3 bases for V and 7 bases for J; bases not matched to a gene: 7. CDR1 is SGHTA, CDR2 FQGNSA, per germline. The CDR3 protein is CASSFAGTSGSIGELFF. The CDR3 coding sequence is TGTGCCAGCAGCTTTGCCGGGACTAGCGGGAGTATCGGGGAGCTGTTTTTT.

The CDR3 region has the DNA TGCGCCAGCAGCTTCTTTGCGGGAGGTCCCCTAAGCACAGATACGCAGTATTTT. Protein: CASSFFAGGPLSTDTQYF. J is TRBJ2-3 and V is TRBV5-1; 8 positions agree with TRBD2. Germline CDR1 and CDR2: SGHRS and YFSETQ. Germline trimming cut 2 bases from V and 0 bases from J; bases unmatched to any gene: 11. This CDR3 is 18 amino acids long.

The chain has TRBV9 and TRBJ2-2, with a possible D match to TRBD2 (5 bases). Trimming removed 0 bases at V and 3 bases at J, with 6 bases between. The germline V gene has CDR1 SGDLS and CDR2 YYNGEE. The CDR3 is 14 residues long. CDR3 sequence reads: CASSVGTYTGELFF. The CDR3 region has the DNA TGTGCCAGCAGCGTAGGGACTTACACCGGGGAGCTGTTTTTT.

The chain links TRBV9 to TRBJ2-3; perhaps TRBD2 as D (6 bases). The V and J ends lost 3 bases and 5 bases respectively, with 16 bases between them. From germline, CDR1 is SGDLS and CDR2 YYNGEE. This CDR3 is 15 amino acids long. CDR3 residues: CASSAGLRGEDTQYF. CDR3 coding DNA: TGTGCCAGCAGCGCGGGACTCAGAGGGGAAGATACGCAGTATTTT.

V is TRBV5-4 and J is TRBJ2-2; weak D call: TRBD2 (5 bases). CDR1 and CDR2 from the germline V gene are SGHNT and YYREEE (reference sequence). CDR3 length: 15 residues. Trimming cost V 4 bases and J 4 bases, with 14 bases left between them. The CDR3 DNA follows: TGTGCCAGCAGCCAAGGTGGGAGCGGCACCGGGGAGCTGTTTTTT. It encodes CASSQGGSGTGELFF.

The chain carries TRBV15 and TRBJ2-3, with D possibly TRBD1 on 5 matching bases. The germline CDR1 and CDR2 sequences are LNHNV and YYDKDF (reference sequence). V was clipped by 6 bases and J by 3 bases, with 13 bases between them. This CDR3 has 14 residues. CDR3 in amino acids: CATSKGQETDTQYF. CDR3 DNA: TGTGCCACCAGTAAGGGGCAGGAGACAGATACGCAGTATTTT.

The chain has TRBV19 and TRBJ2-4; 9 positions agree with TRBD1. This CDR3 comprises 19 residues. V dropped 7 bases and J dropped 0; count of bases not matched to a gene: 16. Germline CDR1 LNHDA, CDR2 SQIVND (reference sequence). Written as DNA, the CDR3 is TGTGCCAGTACCCTGACCGGGACAGGGAGACGAGTAGCCAAAAACATTCAGTACTTC. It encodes CASTLTGTGRRVAKNIQYF.

CDR3 amino acids: CASSIGNTYNEQFF. The CDR3 DNA reads as TGTGCCAGTAGTATAGGGAACACCTACAATGAGCAGTTCTTC. The rearrangement uses TRBV19 and TRBJ2-1, with D hard to call. Looked up from germline, CDR1 is LNHDA and CDR2 is SQIVND (reference sequence). Deletions cut 1 base from V and 2 bases from J, with 6 bases between. The CDR3 loop spans 14 amino acids.

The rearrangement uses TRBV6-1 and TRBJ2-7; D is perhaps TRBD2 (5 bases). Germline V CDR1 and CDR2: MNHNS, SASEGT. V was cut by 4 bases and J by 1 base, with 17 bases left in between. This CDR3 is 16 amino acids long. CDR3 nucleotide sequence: TGTGCCAGCAGTGGGCCTTTCGCGGGCCCGTCCTACGAGCAGTACTTC. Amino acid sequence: CASSGPFAGPSYEQYF.